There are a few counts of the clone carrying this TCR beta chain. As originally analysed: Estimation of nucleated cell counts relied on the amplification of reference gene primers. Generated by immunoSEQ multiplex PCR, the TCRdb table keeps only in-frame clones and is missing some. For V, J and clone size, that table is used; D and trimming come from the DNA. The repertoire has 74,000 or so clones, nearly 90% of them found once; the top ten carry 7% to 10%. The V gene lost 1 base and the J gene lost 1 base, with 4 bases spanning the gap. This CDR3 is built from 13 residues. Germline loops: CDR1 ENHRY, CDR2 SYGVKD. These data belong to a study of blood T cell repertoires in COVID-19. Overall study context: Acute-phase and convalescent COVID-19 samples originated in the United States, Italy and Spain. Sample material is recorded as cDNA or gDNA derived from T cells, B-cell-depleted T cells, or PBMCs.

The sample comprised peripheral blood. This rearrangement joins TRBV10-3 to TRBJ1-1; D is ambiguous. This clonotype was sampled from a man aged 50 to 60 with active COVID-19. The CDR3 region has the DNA TGTGCCATCAGTGAGTACGGGAACACTGAAGCTTTCTTT. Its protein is CAISEYGNTEAFF.